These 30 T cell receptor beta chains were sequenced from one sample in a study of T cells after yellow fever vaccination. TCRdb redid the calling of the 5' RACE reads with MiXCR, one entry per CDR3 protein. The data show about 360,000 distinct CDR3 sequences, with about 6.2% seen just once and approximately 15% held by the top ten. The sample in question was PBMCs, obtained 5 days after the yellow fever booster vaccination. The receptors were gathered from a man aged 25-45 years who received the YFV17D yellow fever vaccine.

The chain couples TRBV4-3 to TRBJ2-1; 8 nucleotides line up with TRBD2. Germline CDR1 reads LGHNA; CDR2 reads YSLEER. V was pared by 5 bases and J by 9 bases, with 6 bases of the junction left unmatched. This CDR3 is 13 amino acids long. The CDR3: CASSTGGVIEQFF. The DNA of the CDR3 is TGCGCCAGCAGCACCGGGGGGGTTATTGAGCAGTTCTTC.

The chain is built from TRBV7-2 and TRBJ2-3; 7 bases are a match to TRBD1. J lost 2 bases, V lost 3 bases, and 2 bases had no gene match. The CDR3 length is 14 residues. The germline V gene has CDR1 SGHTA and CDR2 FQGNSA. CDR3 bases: TGTGCCAGCAGCTTCGACAGGGCCACAGATACGCAGTATTTT. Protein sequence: CASSFDRATDTQYF.

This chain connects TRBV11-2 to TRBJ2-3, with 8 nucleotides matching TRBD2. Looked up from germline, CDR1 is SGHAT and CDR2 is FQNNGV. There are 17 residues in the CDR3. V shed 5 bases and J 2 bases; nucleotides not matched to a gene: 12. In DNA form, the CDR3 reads TGTGCCAGCAGCCTCCAAGGGCTAGCGGGTAACACAGATACGCAGTATTTT. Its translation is CASSLQGLAGNTDTQYF.

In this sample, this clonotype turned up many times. Here the CDR3 reads CASSPQGASEQYF. DNA of the CDR3: TGTGCCAGCAGTCCTCAGGGGGCAAGCGAGCAGTACTTC. The V call is TRBV6-6, the J call TRBJ2-7; 8 nucleotides match TRBD1. Germline assignment: CDR1 MNHNY and CDR2 SVGAGI (reference sequence). The CDR3 runs 13 residues. Unmatched junction bases numbered 6, after V lost 5 bases and J lost 6 bases.

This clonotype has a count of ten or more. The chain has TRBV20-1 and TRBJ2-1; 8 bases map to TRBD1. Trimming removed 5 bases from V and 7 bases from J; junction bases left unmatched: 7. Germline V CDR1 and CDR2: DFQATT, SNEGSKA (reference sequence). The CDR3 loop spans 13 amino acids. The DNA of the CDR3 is TGCAGTGCTTCCCAGGGGGCATCGAATGAGCAGTTCTTC. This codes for CSASQGASNEQFF.

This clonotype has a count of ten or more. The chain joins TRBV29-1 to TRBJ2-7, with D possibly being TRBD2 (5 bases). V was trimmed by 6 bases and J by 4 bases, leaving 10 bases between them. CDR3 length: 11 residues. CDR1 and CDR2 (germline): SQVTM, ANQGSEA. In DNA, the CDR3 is TGCAGCGTGTTAGAGGGATACGAGCAGTACTTC. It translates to CSVLEGYEQYF.

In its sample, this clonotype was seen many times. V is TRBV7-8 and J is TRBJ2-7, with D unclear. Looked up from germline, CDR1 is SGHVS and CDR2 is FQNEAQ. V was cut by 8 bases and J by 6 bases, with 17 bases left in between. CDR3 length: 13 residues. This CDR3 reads CASGQVQGFEQYF. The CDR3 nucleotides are TGTGCCAGCGGGCAGGTACAAGGGTTCGAGCAGTACTTC.

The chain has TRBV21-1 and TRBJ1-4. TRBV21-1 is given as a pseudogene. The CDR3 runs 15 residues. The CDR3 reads CASSGRSGGNEKLFF. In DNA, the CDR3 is TGTGCCAGCAGCGGCCGGTCGGGGGGGAATGAAAAACTGTTTTTT.

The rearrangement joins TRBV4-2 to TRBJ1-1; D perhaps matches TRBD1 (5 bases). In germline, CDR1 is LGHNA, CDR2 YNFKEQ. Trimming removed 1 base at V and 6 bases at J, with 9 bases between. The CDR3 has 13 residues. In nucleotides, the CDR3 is TGTGCCAGCAGCCAAGCAGGGTATTCTGAAGCTTTCTTT. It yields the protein CASSQAGYSEAFF.

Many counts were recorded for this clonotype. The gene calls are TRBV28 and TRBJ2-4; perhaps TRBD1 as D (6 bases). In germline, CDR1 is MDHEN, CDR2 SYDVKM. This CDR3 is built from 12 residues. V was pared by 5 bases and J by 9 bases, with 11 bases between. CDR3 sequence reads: CASSQEGGIQYF. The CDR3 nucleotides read TGTGCCAGCAGTCAAGAAGGGGGCATTCAGTACTTC.

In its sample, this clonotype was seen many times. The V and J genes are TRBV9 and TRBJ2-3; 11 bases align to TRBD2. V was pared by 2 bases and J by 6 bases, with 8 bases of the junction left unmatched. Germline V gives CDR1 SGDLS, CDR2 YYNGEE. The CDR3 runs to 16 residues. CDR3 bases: TGTGCCAGCAGCGTCTCCATAGCGGGAGGGCGGGATACGCAGTATTTT. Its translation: CASSVSIAGGRDTQYF.

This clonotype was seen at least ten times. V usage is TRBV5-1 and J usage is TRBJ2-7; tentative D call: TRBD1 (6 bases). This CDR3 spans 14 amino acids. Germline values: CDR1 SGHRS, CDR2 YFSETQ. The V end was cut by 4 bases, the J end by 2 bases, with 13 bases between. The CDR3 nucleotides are TGCGCCAGCAGCCTAGGACAGAAGCCCTACGAGCAGTACTTC. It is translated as CASSLGQKPYEQYF.

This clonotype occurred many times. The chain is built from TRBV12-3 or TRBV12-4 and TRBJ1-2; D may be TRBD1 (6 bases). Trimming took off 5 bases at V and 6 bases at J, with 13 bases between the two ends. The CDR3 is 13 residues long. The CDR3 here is CASSPITGNGYTF. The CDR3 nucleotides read TGTGCCAGCAGTCCGATTACAGGGAATGGCTACACCTTC.

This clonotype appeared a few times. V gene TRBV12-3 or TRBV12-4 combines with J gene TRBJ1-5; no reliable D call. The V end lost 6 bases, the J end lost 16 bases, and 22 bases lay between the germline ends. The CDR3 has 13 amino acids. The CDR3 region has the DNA TGTGCCAGCAGGCCTCAGTTGGTAGGCCAGAACCATTTT. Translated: CASRPQLVGQNHF.

CDR3 region: CASSHRDSGTPKNIQYF. DNA for the CDR3: TGTGCCAGCAGTCACCGGGATAGCGGGACTCCCAAAAACATTCAGTACTTC. The gene calls are TRBV27 and TRBJ2-4; 8 bases align to TRBD2. The CDR3 sequence is 17 residues long. CDR1 and CDR2 from the germline V gene are MNHEY and SMNVEV (reference sequence). The ends lost 5 bases at V and 2 bases at J; junction bases unmatched: 11.

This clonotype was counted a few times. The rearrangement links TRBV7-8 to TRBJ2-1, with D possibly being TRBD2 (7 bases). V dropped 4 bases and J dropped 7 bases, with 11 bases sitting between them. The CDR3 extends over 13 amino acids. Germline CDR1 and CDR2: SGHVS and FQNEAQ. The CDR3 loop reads CASSYEGGNEQFF. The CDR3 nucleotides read TGTGCCAGCAGCTACGAGGGGGGGAATGAGCAGTTCTTC. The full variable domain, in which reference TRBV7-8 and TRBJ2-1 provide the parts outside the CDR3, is GAGVSQSPRYKVAKRGQDVALRCDPISGHVSLFWYQQALGQGPEFLTYFQNEAQLDKSGLPSDRFFAERPEGSVSTLKIQRTQQEDSAVYLCASSYEGGNEQFFGPGTRLTVL.

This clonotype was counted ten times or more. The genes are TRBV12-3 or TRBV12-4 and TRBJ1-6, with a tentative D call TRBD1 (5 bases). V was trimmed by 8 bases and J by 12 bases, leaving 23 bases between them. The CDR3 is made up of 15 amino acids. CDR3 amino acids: CASAYSGPAGGPLHF. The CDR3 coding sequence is TGTGCCAGCGCTTATAGCGGGCCCGCGGGGGGACCCCTCCACTTT.

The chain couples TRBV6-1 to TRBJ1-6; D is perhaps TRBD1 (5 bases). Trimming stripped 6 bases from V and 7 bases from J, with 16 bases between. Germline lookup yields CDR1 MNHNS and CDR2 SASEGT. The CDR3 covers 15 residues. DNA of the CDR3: TGTGCCAGCAGCTCCGCGGGGCGAAAGAATTCACCCCTCCACTTT. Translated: CASSSAGRKNSPLHF.

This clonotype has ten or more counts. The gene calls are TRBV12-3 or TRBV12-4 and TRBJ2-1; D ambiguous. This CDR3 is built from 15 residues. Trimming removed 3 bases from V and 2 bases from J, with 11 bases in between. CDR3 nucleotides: TGTGCCAGCAGTTTCCTAATTCTCCCCTACAATGAGCAGTTCTTC. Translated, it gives CASSFLILPYNEQFF.

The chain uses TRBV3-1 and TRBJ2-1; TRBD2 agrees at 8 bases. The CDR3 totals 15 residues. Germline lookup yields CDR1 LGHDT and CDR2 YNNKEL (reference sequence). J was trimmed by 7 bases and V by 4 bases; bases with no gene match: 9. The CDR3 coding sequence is TGTGCCAGCAGCCCCCGGAGACTAGCGATAAATGAGCAGTTCTTC. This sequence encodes CASSPRRLAINEQFF.

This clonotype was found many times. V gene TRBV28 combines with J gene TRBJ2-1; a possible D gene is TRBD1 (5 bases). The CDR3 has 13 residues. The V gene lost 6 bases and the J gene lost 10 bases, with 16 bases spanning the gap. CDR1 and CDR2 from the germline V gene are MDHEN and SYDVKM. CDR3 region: CASRSQGLREQFF. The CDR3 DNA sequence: TGTGCCAGCAGGTCCCAGGGTTTGCGGGAGCAGTTCTTC.

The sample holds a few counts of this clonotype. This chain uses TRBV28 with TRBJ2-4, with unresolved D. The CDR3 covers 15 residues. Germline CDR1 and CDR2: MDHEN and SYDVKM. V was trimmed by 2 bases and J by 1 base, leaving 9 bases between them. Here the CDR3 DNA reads TGTGCCAGCAGTTTACACACGGAGGCCAAAAACATTCAGTACTTC. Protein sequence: CASSLHTEAKNIQYF.

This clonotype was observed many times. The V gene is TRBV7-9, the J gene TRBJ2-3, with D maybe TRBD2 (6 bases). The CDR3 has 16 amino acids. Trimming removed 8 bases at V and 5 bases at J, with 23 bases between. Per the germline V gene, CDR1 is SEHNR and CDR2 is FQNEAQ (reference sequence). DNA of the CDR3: TGTGCCAGCTTCCTCTCGACTACTAGCCGGAAAGATACGCAGTATTTT. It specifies CASFLSTTSRKDTQYF.

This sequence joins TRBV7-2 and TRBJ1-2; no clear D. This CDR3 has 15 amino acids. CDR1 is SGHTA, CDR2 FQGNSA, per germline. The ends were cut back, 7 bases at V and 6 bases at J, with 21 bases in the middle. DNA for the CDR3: TGTGCCAGCACCGCCGCCGGGTCACCTTCCCATGGCTACACCTTC. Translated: CASTAAGSPSHGYTF. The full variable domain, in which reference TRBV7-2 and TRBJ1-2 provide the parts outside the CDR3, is GAGVSQSPSNKVTEKGKDVELRCDPISGHTALYWYRQSLGQGLEFLIYFQGNSAPDKSGLPSDRFSAERTGGSVSTLTIQRTQQEDSAVYLCASTAAGSPSHGYTFGSGTRLTVV.

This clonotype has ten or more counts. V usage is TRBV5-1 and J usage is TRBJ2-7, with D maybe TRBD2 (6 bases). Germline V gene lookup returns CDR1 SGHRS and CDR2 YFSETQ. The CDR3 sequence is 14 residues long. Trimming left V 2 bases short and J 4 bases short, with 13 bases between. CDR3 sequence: CASSFGGGAYEQYF. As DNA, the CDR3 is TGCGCCAGCAGCTTCGGTGGAGGGGCTTACGAGCAGTACTTC. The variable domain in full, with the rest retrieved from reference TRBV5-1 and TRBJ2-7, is KAGVTQTPRYLIKTRGQQVTLSCSPISGHRSVSWYQQTPGQGLQFLFEYFSETQRNKGNFPGRFSGRQFSNSRSEMNVSTLELGDSALYLCASSFGGGAYEQYFGPGTRLTVT.

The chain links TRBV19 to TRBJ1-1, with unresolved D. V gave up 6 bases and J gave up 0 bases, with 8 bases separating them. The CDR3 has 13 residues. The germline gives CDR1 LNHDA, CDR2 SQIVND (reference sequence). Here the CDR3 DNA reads TGTGCCAGTAGGGGCGGCCTGAACACTGAAGCTTTCTTT. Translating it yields CASRGGLNTEAFF.

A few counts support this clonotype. CDR3 sequence: CASTKGVGGYTF. CDR3 nucleotides: TGTGCCAGCACCAAAGGAGTGGGTGGCTACACCTTC. V gene TRBV12-3 or TRBV12-4 combines with J gene TRBJ1-2; D gene ambiguous. The CDR3 is 12 amino acids. The V end was cut by 7 bases, the J end by 7 bases, with 13 bases between.

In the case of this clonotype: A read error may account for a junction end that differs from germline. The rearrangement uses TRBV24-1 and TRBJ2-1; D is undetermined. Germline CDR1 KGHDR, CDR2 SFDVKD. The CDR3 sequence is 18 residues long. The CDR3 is CATSDKTPSDRSYNKQFF. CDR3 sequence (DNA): TGTGCCACCAGTGACAAAACCCCCAGCGACCGCTCCTACAATAAGCAGTTCTTC.

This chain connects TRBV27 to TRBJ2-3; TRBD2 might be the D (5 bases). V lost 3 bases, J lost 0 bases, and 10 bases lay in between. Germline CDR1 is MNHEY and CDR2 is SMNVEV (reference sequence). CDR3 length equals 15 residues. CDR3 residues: CASSFIASSTDTQYF. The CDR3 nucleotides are TGTGCCAGCAGTTTTATAGCGTCTAGCACAGATACGCAGTATTTT.

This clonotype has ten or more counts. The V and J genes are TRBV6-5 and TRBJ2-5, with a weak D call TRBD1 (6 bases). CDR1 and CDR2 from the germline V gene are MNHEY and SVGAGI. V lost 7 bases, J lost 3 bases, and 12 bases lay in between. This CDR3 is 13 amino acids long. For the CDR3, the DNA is TGTGCCAGCACCGGGACACAGAAAGAGACCCAGTACTTC. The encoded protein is CASTGTQKETQYF.